Listed below are T cell receptor beta chains from one sample, sequenced in a study of blood T cell repertoires in COVID-19. Sequenced by immunoSEQ multiplex PCR; TCRdb stores in-frame clones only, minus some. The repertoire includes around 300,000 clones, 85% to 90% of them detected once, and roughly 1.9% sits in the top ten. Material: PBMCs or T cells enriched from blood (not recorded which). Receptor source: a woman aged 55-70 years who had recovered from COVID-19. Each CDR3 is given with its conserved first and last residue. D genes are given only for firm matches. Clone sizes are given selectively: once, few, many, or a class where the clone is expanded.

>.|TRBV5-1|.|TRBJ1-1
CASRLHTGNTEAFF
TGCGCCAGCAGATTACATACGGGAAACACTGAAGCTTTCTTT
>.|TRBV6-6|TRBD2|TRBJ2-5
CASSSRGGRGQETQYF
TGTGCCAGCAGTTCCCGGGGGGGGAGGGGTCAAGAGACCCAGTACTTC
>.|TRBV14|TRBD1|TRBJ1-3
CASSMDRGNTIYF
TGTGCCAGCAGCATGGACAGGGGAAACACCATATATTTT
>.|TRBV5-4|TRBD1|TRBJ1-2
CASSWTGGSNYGYTF
TGTGCCAGCAGCTGGACAGGGGGCTCTAACTATGGCTACACCTTC
>.|TRBV5-1|TRBD1|TRBJ1-2
CASSWNRDRIYGYTF
TGCGCCAGCAGCTGGAACCGGGACAGGATCTATGGCTACACCTTC
>.|TRBV10-3|.|TRBJ2-6
CATSSGTGANVLTF
TGTGCCACCTCCTCAGGGACTGGGGCCAACGTCCTGACTTTC
>.|TRBV18|.|TRBJ1-1
CASSPADRGTEAFF
TGTGCCAGCTCACCTGCGGACCGAGGGACTGAAGCTTTCTTT
>.|TRBV7-9|TRBD1|TRBJ1-2
CASSLADDRGGYTF
TGTGCCAGCAGCTTAGCGGACGACAGGGGAGGCTACACCTTC
>.|TRBV24-1|TRBD1|TRBJ2-3
CATSETTGVKYF
TGTGCCACCAGTGAAACGACAGGGGTTAAGTATTTT
>.|TRBV20-1|.|TRBJ1-6
CSAGGIQALHF
TGCAGTGCTGGGGGGATTCAGGCCCTCCACTTT
>.|TRBV6-6|TRBD2|TRBJ2-5
CASSRGLPETQYF
TGTGCCAGCAGCCGGGGACTACCCGAGACCCAGTACTTC
>.|TRBV10-1|TRBD2|TRBJ2-3
CASRGGSGTDTQYF
TGCGCCAGCAGGGGAGGGTCAGGGACGGATACGCAGTATTTT
>once|TRBV3-1/TRBV3-2|.|TRBJ1-1
CASSQGGGRTEAFF
TGTGCCAGCAGCCAAGGCGGGGGGAGGACTGAAGCTTTCTTT
>few|TRBV6-5|TRBD2|TRBJ2-6
CASSYSRTSLLDFLTF
TGTGCCAGCAGTTACTCCCGGACTAGCCTACTTGACTTCCTGACTTTC
>.|TRBV10-1|TRBD2|TRBJ2-3
CASSVSAGGLADTQYF
TGCGCCAGCAGTGTTTCAGCGGGGGGGCTGGCAGATACGCAGTATTTT
>.|TRBV6-6|.|TRBJ1-2
CASSGIFYGYTF
TGTGCCTCTTCCGGGATCTTCTATGGCTACACCTTC
>.|TRBV27|.|TRBJ1-5
CASSLSEIQPQHF
TGTGCCAGCAGTTTATCCGAGATCCAGCCCCAGCATTTT
>.|TRBV28|.|TRBJ1-6
CASSLNGLASSPLHF
TGTGCCAGCAGTTTAAATGGACTAGCCAGTTCACCCCTCCACTTT
>.|TRBV7-9|.|TRBJ1-2
CASSLEVGAGGYTF
TGTGCCAGCAGCTTAGAGGTGGGGGCCGGTGGCTACACCTTC
>few|TRBV5-6|TRBD1|TRBJ1-2
CASSTTGNYGYTF
TGTGCCAGCAGCACGACAGGGAACTATGGCTACACCTTC
>.|TRBV24-1|TRBD1|TRBJ1-1
CATSAPNGRVRDSEAFF
TGTGCCACCAGTGCTCCTAACGGTAGGGTACGGGACAGCGAAGCTTTCTTT
>.|TRBV19|TRBD1|TRBJ2-2
CASSPGQANTGELFF
TGTGCCAGTAGTCCCGGACAGGCGAACACCGGGGAGCTGTTTTTT
>.|TRBV5-5|.|TRBJ1-3
CASSFTDSGNTIYF
TGTGCCAGCAGCTTCACAGACTCTGGAAACACCATATATTTT
>.|TRBV6-1|TRBD1|TRBJ1-1
CASSERTGWPEAFF
TGTGCCAGCAGTGAAAGGACAGGGTGGCCTGAAGCTTTCTTT
>.|TRBV7-2|.|TRBJ1-5
CASSLGRGQPQHF
TGTGCCAGCAGCTTAGGAAGGGGGCAGCCCCAGCATTTT
>.|TRBV28|.|TRBJ1-6
CVSSGLTYSPLHF
TGTGTGTCGTCGGGATTAACTTATTCACCCCTCCACTTT
>.|TRBV12-3/TRBV12-4|.|TRBJ1-1
CASSSGQTEAFF
TGTGCCAGCAGTTCCGGACAGACTGAAGCTTTCTTT
>.|TRBV2|.|TRBJ2-5
CASSQTEETQYF
TGTGCCAGCAGCCAGACAGAGGAGACCCAGTACTTC